The T cell receptor (beta chain) under discussion was sequenced for a study of esophageal squamous cell carcinoma under preoperative chemotherapy. Study-wide points: After chemotherapy, TCR diversity rose significantly in peripheral T cells but not in tumor-infiltrating lymphocytes.

TCRdb re-analysed the PCR reads in MiXCR, keeping a single row per CDR3 protein. The data contain fewer than 40,000 distinct CDR3 sequences, roughly 50% of them singletons. This clonotype is labeled medium-sized. Its antigen remains unknown. Germline CDR1 and CDR2: MNHNS and SASEGT. The V and J ends lost 2 bases and 6 bases respectively, with 10 bases between them. This CDR3 contains 13 residues. Time point of the sample: before preoperative PTX-NDP chemotherapy. Before surgery, patients were given preoperative paclitaxel-nedaplatin chemotherapy. The source is a human donor with esophageal squamous cell carcinoma. The donor label of this sample is uncertain. The V gene is TRBV6-1, the J gene TRBJ2-5; D unclear. Specimen collection occurred from a patient given preoperative chemotherapy. Here the CDR3 reads CASSEIIQQTQYF. The CDR3 DNA reads as TGTGCCAGCAGTGAAATCATCCAGCAGACCCAGTACTTC.